This T cell receptor beta chain is from a study of PD-L1 blockade in urothelial cancer. In the study overall: Enrolled patients had been treated previously with 0 to 3 chemotherapy regimens.

Trimming pared 4 bases from V and 14 bases from J, leaving 23 bases between. This CDR3 is built from 13 residues. CDR1 and CDR2 (germline): SQVTM, ANQGSEA. The time point denotes: pretreatment peripheral blood. Sampling of each patient yielded between 1 and 8 specimens, collected pretreatment and on-treatment. Produced via immunoSEQ multiplex PCR; TCRdb's table is partial and in-frame only. The sample has under 95,000 clones; roughly 84% are singletons. The chain links TRBV29-1 to TRBJ1-2; D is unresolved. The starting material was PBMCs, obtained around atezolizumab (anti-PD-L1) treatment. The receptor's source is a man in his 60s with urothelial cancer. The DNA for the CDR3 is TGCAGCGTTGGAAGTAAGGATATTTGGGCTTGGACCTTC. Protein: CSVGSKDIWAWTF.